Listed below are T cell receptor beta chains from one sample, sequenced in a study of CD8 T cells in ankylosing spondylitis. TCRdb re-called the 5' RACE reads through MiXCR, storing one row per CDR3 protein. The data contain around 130,000 distinct CDR3 sequences, roughly 18% of them singletons. Sequenced material: blood, either unsorted or a sorted T cell fraction (not recorded which). The receptors derive from a male donor with ankylosing spondylitis. CDR3s include the opening cysteine and the closing phenylalanine or tryptophan. The D gene is left open where the match is weak. Where a row states a size, it is once, few, many or the class of an expanded clone; other rows omit it.

CDR3 length	clone size	V gene	J gene	D gene	CDR3 protein	CDR3 DNA
16	few	TRBV12-3/TRBV12-4	TRBJ2-2	-	CASSLSRVGVTGELFF	TGTGCCAGCAGTTTAAGTAGGGTTGGGGTGACCGGGGAGCTGTTTTTT
13	many	TRBV29-1	TRBJ2-2	-	CSVVATNTGELFF	TGCAGCGTTGTAGCCACCAACACCGGGGAGCTGTTTTTT
14	-	TRBV11-3	TRBJ1-1	-	CASTALGLNTEAFF	TGTGCCAGCACGGCCCTGGGCCTGAACACTGAAGCTTTCTTT
12	-	TRBV19	TRBJ1-1	-	CATKDTYGEAFF	TGTGCCACCAAGGACACTTACGGTGAAGCTTTCTTT
15	few	TRBV9	TRBJ2-1	TRBD2	CASSVGVGGYNEQFF	TGTGCCAGCAGCGTAGGGGTGGGAGGGTACAATGAGCAGTTCTTC
13	-	TRBV28	TRBJ2-7	-	CAVRDGNSYEQYF	TGTGCCGTCCGGGACGGAAACTCCTACGAGCAGTACTTC
17	many	TRBV5-1	TRBJ2-7	TRBD2	CASSLEGTSGSLYEQYF	TGCGCCAGCAGCTTGGAGGGGACTAGCGGGAGCCTCTACGAGCAGTACTTC
17	-	TRBV7-9	TRBJ2-1	TRBD2	CASSSVIISGRADEQFF	TGTGCCAGCAGCTCCGTCATCATTAGCGGGAGGGCCGATGAGCAGTTCTTC
11	-	TRBV10-3	TRBJ2-3	-	CAILGTDTQYF	TGTGCCATCCTCGGGACAGATACGCAGTATTTT
12	-	TRBV20-1	TRBJ2-7	TRBD2	CSLLAGGYEQYF	TGCAGCCTACTCGCGGGAGGGTACGAGCAGTACTTC
13	-	TRBV12-5	TRBJ1-1	-	CASGLRGGAEAFF	TGTGCTAGTGGTTTGAGGGGGGGGGCTGAAGCTTTCTTT
15	-	TRBV5-1	TRBJ1-5	TRBD1	CASSWTGGGNQPQHF	TGCGCCAGCAGCTGGACAGGGGGGGGCAATCAGCCCCAGCATTTT
15	once	TRBV27	TRBJ2-7	-	CASSSYRVIGYEQYF	TGTGCCAGCAGTTCTTACAGGGTAATTGGTTACGAGCAGTACTTC
16	-	TRBV27	TRBJ2-5	TRBD2	CASSFGFSGSGETEYF	TGTGCCAGCAGTTTTGGATTTAGCGGGAGCGGTGAGACCGAGTACTTC
15	-	TRBV14	TRBJ1-2	-	CASSPLRGSHYGYTF	TGTGCCAGCAGCCCCCTGAGGGGCAGTCACTATGGCTACACCTTC
16	-	TRBV13	TRBJ2-7	TRBD2	CASSLGGLADRYEQYF	TGTGCCAGCAGTTTAGGTGGACTAGCGGACCGCTACGAGCAGTACTTC
17	-	TRBV28	TRBJ2-7	-	CASSLRFRGGDSYEQYF	TGTGCCAGCAGTTTGAGATTTAGAGGCGGGGACTCCTACGAGCAGTACTTC
12	-	TRBV7-9	TRBJ2-1	-	CASSLLYNEQFF	TGTGCCAGCAGCTTACTATACAATGAGCAGTTCTTC
15	-	TRBV29-1	TRBJ2-7	-	CSVGVVRGPLYEQYF	TGCAGCGTTGGGGTTGTCAGGGGTCCTCTATACGAGCAGTACTTC
15	many	TRBV5-1	TRBJ2-1	-	CASSLGSGSYNEQFF	TGCGCCAGCAGCTTGGGCAGCGGCTCCTACAATGAGCAGTTCTTC
14	-	TRBV11-2	TRBJ2-7	-	CASSTAGPTYEQYF	TGTGCCAGCAGCACCGCCGGACCGACCTACGAGCAGTACTTC
16	many	TRBV6-2/TRBV6-3	TRBJ2-2	-	CASSYPRGPNTGELFF	TGTGCCAGCAGTTACCCTCGGGGACCGAACACCGGGGAGCTGTTTTTT
16	-	TRBV6-5	TRBJ2-2	-	CASSYMASGNTGELFF	TGTGCCAGCAGTTATATGGCAAGCGGAAACACCGGGGAGCTGTTTTTT
13	-	TRBV19	TRBJ2-4	-	CASSAKGRHIQYF	TGTGCCAGTAGTGCGAAGGGGAGGCACATTCAGTACTTC
13	-	TRBV28	TRBJ2-7	TRBD1	CASSDRGLYEQYF	TGTGCCTCTTCGGACAGGGGTCTCTACGAGCAGTACTTC
13	-	TRBV20-1	TRBJ1-2	-	CSAREEGDYGYTF	TGCAGTGCTAGAGAGGAGGGGGACTATGGCTACACCTTC
11	-	TRBV2	TRBJ2-1	-	CASTQGEEQFF	TGTGCCAGCACCCAGGGAGAGGAGCAGTTCTTC
12	-	TRBV2	TRBJ2-7	-	CASSEQNYEQYF	TGTGCCAGCAGTGAACAGAACTACGAGCAGTACTTC
14	-	TRBV15	TRBJ2-1	-	CATSRTGRPNEQFF	TGTGCCACCAGCAGAACGGGACGTCCCAATGAGCAGTTCTTC
13	few	TRBV12-3/TRBV12-4	TRBJ2-7	TRBD1	CASSRDRNGEQYF	TGTGCCAGCAGTCGGGACAGAAATGGGGAGCAGTACTTC
12	few	TRBV2	TRBJ2-7	-	CASSEVVYEQYF	TGTGCCAGCAGTGAAGTGGTCTACGAGCAGTACTTC
18	-	TRBV9	TRBJ2-3	TRBD2	CASSETPGLAGGLDTQYF	TGTGCCAGCAGCGAAACTCCGGGACTAGCGGGGGGTTTGGATACGCAGTATTTT
14	-	TRBV6-1	TRBJ2-5	-	CASRGLLVRETQYF	TGTGCCAGCAGGGGACTCCTCGTCCGGGAGACCCAGTACTTC
12	-	TRBV27	TRBJ2-1	-	CASSYSRDEQFF	TGTGCCAGCAGTTATTCCAGGGATGAGCAGTTCTTC
14	-	TRBV12-3/TRBV12-4	TRBJ1-4	-	CASSPDWEGEKLFF	TGTGCCAGCAGCCCGGACTGGGAAGGGGAAAAACTGTTTTTT
16	few	TRBV4-3	TRBJ1-6	-	CASSQDNTLADSPLHF	TGCGCCAGCAGCCAAGATAACACGCTTGCCGATTCACCCCTCCACTTT
15	-	TRBV14	TRBJ2-7	TRBD1	CASSQGDRGAYEQYF	TGTGCCAGCAGCCAAGGAGACAGGGGAGCTTACGAGCAGTACTTC
17	once	TRBV28	TRBJ2-3	-	CASRAHPGRPSTDTQYF	TGTGCCAGCAGAGCACACCCAGGGCGACCGAGCACAGATACGCAGTATTTT
13	few	TRBV27	TRBJ2-1	-	CASSSDRNNEQFF	TGTGCCAGCAGTTCGGACAGAAACAATGAGCAGTTCTTC
15	-	TRBV6-1	TRBJ2-2	-	CASSNLDKNTGELFF	TGTGCCAGCAGTAATCTGGACAAGAACACCGGGGAGCTGTTTTTT
13	-	TRBV4-1	TRBJ2-2	-	CASSSANTGELFF	TGCGCCAGCAGCTCAGCGAACACCGGGGAGCTGTTTTTT
16	few	TRBV4-2	TRBJ2-1	TRBD2	CASSQDWLAGLDEQFF	TGTGCCAGCAGCCAAGATTGGCTAGCGGGATTGGATGAGCAGTTCTTC
13	once	TRBV29-1	TRBJ2-7	-	CSASAGSSYEQYF	TGCAGCGCCTCGGCGGGGAGCTCCTACGAGCAGTACTTC